This paragraph reports one T cell receptor beta chain. Its antigen is unidentified. V lost 3 bases, J lost 1 base, and 12 bases lay in between. CDR3 length: 16 amino acids. The V gene's germline CDR1 is LNHDA and CDR2 SQIVND (reference sequence). This specimen comes from a study of T cells in Graves' hyperthyroidism and ophthalmopathy. The investigators amplified TCR beta CDR3 regions from RNA transcripts. With the HTBI primer set, the TCR CDR3 went through a first round of RT-PCR. TCRdb re-derived calls from the multiplex PCR reads in MiXCR, one entry per CDR3 protein. Seen here are approximately 720,000 distinct CDR3 sequences, under 20% observed once, and the top ten hold over 15%. General study points: Ophthalmopathy onset followed model prediction by a median approximately 7 months. Most clonotypes expanded in the thyroid (above 0.001) were also present in blood.

J is TRBJ2-2 and V is TRBV19; weak D call: TRBD1 (5 bases). Sample: blood. This clonotype originated in a woman aged 45-59 years with Graves' hyperthyroidism that later progressed to Graves' ophthalmopathy. Written as DNA, the CDR3 is TGTGCCAGTAGTATTCTCAGGGAAGAGAACACCGGGGAGCTGTTTTTT. The encoded protein is CASSILREENTGELFF.